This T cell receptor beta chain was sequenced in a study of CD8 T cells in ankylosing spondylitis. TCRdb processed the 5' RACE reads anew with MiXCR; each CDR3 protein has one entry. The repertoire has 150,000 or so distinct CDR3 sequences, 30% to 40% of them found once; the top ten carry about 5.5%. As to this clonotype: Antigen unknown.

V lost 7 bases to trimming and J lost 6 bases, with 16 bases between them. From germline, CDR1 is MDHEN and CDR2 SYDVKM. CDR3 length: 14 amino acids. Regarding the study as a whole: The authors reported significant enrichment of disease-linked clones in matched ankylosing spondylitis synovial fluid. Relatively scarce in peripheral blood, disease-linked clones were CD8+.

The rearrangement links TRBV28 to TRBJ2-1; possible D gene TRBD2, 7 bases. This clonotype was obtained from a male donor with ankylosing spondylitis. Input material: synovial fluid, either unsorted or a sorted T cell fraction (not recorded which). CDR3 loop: CASTYWGGGNEQFF. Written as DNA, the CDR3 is TGTGCCAGCACCTACTGGGGGGGCGGCAATGAGCAGTTCTTC.